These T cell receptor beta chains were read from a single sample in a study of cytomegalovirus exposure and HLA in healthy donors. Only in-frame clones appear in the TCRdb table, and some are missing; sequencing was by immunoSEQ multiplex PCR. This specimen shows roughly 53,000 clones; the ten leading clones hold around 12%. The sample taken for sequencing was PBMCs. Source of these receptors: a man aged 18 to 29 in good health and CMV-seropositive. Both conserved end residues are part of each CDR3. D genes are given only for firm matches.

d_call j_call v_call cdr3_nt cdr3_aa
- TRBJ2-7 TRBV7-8 TGTGCCAGCGGAAGGAGCTCCTACGAGCAGTACTTC CASGRSSYEQYF
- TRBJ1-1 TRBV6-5 TGTGCCAGCAGCTTCGACAGGAACACTGAAGCTTTCTTT CASSFDRNTEAFF
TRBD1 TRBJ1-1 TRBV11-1 TGTGCCAGCAGCCCTAGGGGGCGGAACACTGAAGCTTTCTTT CASSPRGRNTEAFF
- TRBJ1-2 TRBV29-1 TGCAGCGTAATCTCCGGGAGGTACGGCTACACCTTC CSVISGRYGYTF
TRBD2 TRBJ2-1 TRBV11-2 TGTGCCAGCAGCCCGCGGAGCAGCCTCGGGGAGGGGGAGCAGTTCTTC CASSPRSSLGEGEQFF
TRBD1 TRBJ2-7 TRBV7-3 TGTGCCAGCAGCCCTAGACAGGGGGCTTCCTACGAGCAGTACTTC CASSPRQGASYEQYF
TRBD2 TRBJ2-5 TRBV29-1 TGCAGCGTTGACTCGGGGGGGGGCGAGACCCAGTACTTC CSVDSGGGETQYF
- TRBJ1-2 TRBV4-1 TGCGCCACCTCGCGGGGTGAGACTAACTATGGCTACACCTTC CATSRGETNYGYTF
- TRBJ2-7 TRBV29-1 TGCAGCGTTGAAGGAGACAACTCCTACGAGCAGTACTTC CSVEGDNSYEQYF
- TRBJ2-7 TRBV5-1 TGCGCCAGCAGCTTGGGACTAGTCTACGAGCAGTACTTC CASSLGLVYEQYF
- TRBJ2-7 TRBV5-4 TGTGCCACACAACAGTGGGGGCTCTACGAGCAGTACTTC CATQQWGLYEQYF
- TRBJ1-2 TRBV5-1 TGCGCCAGCAGCTTGGGGGGCATTTTGGATAACTATGGCTACACCTTC CASSLGGILDNYGYTF
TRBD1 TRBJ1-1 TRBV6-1 TGTGCCAGCAGTGAAGCCGGGACAGAGCTTGAAGCTTTCTTT CASSEAGTELEAFF
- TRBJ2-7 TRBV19 TGTGCCAGTAGTATAAAAACATTTCTGGCACCCTACGAGCAGTACTTC CASSIKTFLAPYEQYF
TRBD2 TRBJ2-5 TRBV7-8 TGTGCCACCCAGGGACTAGCGGGAGATCGGGAGACCCAGTACTTC CATQGLAGDRETQYF
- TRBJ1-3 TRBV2 TGTGCCAGCAGTGTGAGACAGGCCAACGGTATCTCTGGAAACACCATATATTTT CASSVRQANGISGNTIYF
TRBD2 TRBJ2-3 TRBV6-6 TGTGCCAGCAGTTACTCCCTTGCGGGAGGCGCAGATACGCAGTATTTT CASSYSLAGGADTQYF
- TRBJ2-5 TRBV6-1 TGTGCCAGCAGTGCTCCGGAGGGAGGCCAGTACTTC CASSAPEGGQYF
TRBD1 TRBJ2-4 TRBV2 TGTGCCAGCAGAGATTGGGACAGGGCTGACATTCAGTACTTC CASRDWDRADIQYF
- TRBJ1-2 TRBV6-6 TGTGCCAGCAGTTACTCCCCCGGGATTAACTATGGCTACACCTTC CASSYSPGINYGYTF
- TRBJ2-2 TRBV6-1 TGTGCCAGCAGTGATCAGGGTTCCACCGGGGAGCTGTTTTTT CASSDQGSTGELFF
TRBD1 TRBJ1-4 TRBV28 TGTGCCAGCAGTTTCTCGGGACAGGGGGCCTCTAATGAAAAACTGTTTTTT CASSFSGQGASNEKLFF
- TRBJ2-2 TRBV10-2 TGCGCCAGCAGCCTGGGCAGCAACACCGGGGAGCTGTTTTTT CASSLGSNTGELFF
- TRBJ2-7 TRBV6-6 TGTGCCAGCAGTTCGAGGAGGGGGCAAGTTGGCGAGCAGTACTTC CASSSRRGQVGEQYF
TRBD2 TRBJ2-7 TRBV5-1 TGCGCCAGCAGCTACGAGGAACTAGCGGCGCTGACCTACGTAGAGCAGTACTTC CASSYEELAALTYVEQYF
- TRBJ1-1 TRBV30 TGTGCCTGGAGTGTGACCGCGGTTGAAGCTTTCTTT CAWSVTAVEAFF
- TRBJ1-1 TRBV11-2 TGTGCCAGCAGCTTAGCCGGATTTAGGACAACGAACACTGAAGCTTTCTTT CASSLAGFRTTNTEAFF
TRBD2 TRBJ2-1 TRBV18 TGTGCCAGCTCACCACCTTTCCGCGGGAGGGCCAATGAGCAGTTCTTC CASSPPFRGRANEQFF
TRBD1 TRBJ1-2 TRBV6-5 TGTGCCAGCAGTCCCGGGACAGGGGGTGGCTACACCTTC CASSPGTGGGYTF
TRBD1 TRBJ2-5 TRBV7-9 TGTGCCAGCAGCTCGAGGACAGGGCAGGAGACCCAGTACTTC CASSSRTGQETQYF
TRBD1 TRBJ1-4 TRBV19 TGTGCCAGTAGTAACAGGGGAAATGAAAAACTGTTTTTT CASSNRGNEKLFF
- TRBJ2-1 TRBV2 TGTGCCAGCAATGGACAAGTCTACAATGAGCAGTTCTTC CASNGQVYNEQFF
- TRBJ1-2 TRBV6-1 TGTGCCAGCAGCAACTCCGGGAACTATGGCTACACCTTC CASSNSGNYGYTF
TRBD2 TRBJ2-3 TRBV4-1 TGCGCCAGCAGCCAAGATCCCTGGCTAGCGGGAGTATCAGATACGCAGTATTTT CASSQDPWLAGVSDTQYF
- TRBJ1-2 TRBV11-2 TGTGCCAGCAGCCCCTTAAGGGGGAACTATGGCTACACCTTC CASSPLRGNYGYTF
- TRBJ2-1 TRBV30 TGTGCCTGGAGTGTACGGTCTTTGTACAATGAGCAGTTCTTC CAWSVRSLYNEQFF
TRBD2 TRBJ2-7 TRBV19 TGTGCCAGTAGTATAGAGAGCGGGAGGGCCCAAGAGCAGTACTTC CASSIESGRAQEQYF
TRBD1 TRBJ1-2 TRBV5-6 TGTGCCAGCAGCTCGGGGGACAGGAGAGTTGGCTACACCTTC CASSSGDRRVGYTF
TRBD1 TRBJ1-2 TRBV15 TGTGCCACCAGCAGAGAGACAGGGGCCCCCTATGGCTACACCTTC CATSRETGAPYGYTF